The rows below give T cell receptor beta chains drawn from one sample of a study of cytomegalovirus exposure and HLA in healthy donors. Data came from immunoSEQ multiplex PCR; TCRdb stores just in-frame clones and leaves some out. Of approximately 190,000 clones listed, about four fifths were seen once; the top ten hold roughly 2.8%. The sequenced sample consisted of PBMCs. These receptors were collected from a woman aged 50 to 60 in good health and CMV-seropositive. Each CDR3 is given with its conserved first and last residue. D genes are given only for firm matches. The size entry is marked missing in some rows and otherwise reads once, few, many or a size class.

j_gene: TRBJ2-1; d_gene: .; v_gene: TRBV2; abundance: .; CDR3nt: TGTGCCAGCAGGCCGGACTACCAATACAATGAGCAGTTCTTC; CDR3aa: CASRPDYQYNEQFF
j_gene: TRBJ2-7; d_gene: .; v_gene: TRBV6-6; abundance: .; CDR3nt: TGTGCCAGCAGTTACTCGAGCGGCACCTACGAGCAGTACTTC; CDR3aa: CASSYSSGTYEQYF
j_gene: TRBJ2-1; d_gene: .; v_gene: TRBV19; abundance: .; CDR3nt: TGTGCCAGTAGTGGGGCCACATCGAGCTCCTACAATGAGCAGTTCTTC; CDR3aa: CASSGATSSSYNEQFF
j_gene: TRBJ2-7; d_gene: .; v_gene: TRBV7-8; abundance: .; CDR3nt: TGTGCCAGCAGCTTAGGTAGGGGGGGAGACGAGCAGTACTTC; CDR3aa: CASSLGRGGDEQYF
j_gene: TRBJ1-4; d_gene: .; v_gene: TRBV9; abundance: .; CDR3nt: TGTGCCAGCAGCGGGGCGGCGGGGGAACTTAATGAAAAACTGTTTTTT; CDR3aa: CASSGAAGELNEKLFF
j_gene: TRBJ1-1; d_gene: .; v_gene: TRBV7-2; abundance: .; CDR3nt: TGTGCCAGCAGCTTCAGAACACCTCGGGGCACTGAAGCTTTCTTT; CDR3aa: CASSFRTPRGTEAFF
j_gene: TRBJ2-2; d_gene: TRBD1; v_gene: TRBV5-6; abundance: few; CDR3nt: TGTGCCAGCAGTACAGGGGGTCCCGGGGAGCTGTTTTTT; CDR3aa: CASSTGGPGELFF
j_gene: TRBJ2-5; d_gene: TRBD2; v_gene: TRBV27; abundance: once; CDR3nt: TGTGCCAGCAGTTATTTGACTAGCGGGGGTATTGAAGAGACCCAGTACTTC; CDR3aa: CASSYLTSGGIEETQYF
j_gene: TRBJ2-2; d_gene: TRBD2; v_gene: TRBV9; abundance: .; CDR3nt: TGTGCCAGCACCCGAGCGGGGGGGGTTACCGGGGAGCTGTTTTTT; CDR3aa: CASTRAGGVTGELFF
j_gene: TRBJ2-7; d_gene: .; v_gene: TRBV19; abundance: .; CDR3nt: TGTGCCAGTAGTATAGGAGGCAGCAGGGCCTACGAGCAGTACTTC; CDR3aa: CASSIGGSRAYEQYF
j_gene: TRBJ1-2; d_gene: TRBD1; v_gene: TRBV7-2; abundance: .; CDR3nt: TGTGCCAGCAGCTCACGACAGGGGGCTGGCTACACCTTC; CDR3aa: CASSSRQGAGYTF
j_gene: TRBJ1-6; d_gene: TRBD1; v_gene: TRBV25-1; abundance: .; CDR3nt: TGTGCCAGCAGTGACCCCCGCGGGACAGGGGAAGTCAATTCACCCCTCCACTTT; CDR3aa: CASSDPRGTGEVNSPLHF
j_gene: TRBJ2-7; d_gene: .; v_gene: TRBV12-2; abundance: once; CDR3nt: TGTGCAAGTCGCCCCGGACAGGGGAAACCCTACGAGCAGTACTTC; CDR3aa: CASRPGQGKPYEQYF
j_gene: TRBJ2-7; d_gene: .; v_gene: TRBV28; abundance: .; CDR3nt: TGTGCCAGCAGTTTACAGGGGGGCGAGCAGTACTTC; CDR3aa: CASSLQGGEQYF
j_gene: TRBJ1-6; d_gene: .; v_gene: TRBV5-1; abundance: .; CDR3nt: TGCGCCAGCAGCTTGGGTCAGGCAAATAATTCACCCCTCCACTTT; CDR3aa: CASSLGQANNSPLHF
j_gene: TRBJ2-4; d_gene: TRBD1; v_gene: TRBV5-6; abundance: .; CDR3nt: TGTGCCAGCAGCGGGGGACAGCTAGCCAAAAACATTCAGTACTTC; CDR3aa: CASSGGQLAKNIQYF
j_gene: TRBJ2-5; d_gene: TRBD1; v_gene: TRBV7-7; abundance: .; CDR3nt: TGTGCTAGCAGCTCAAGGACAGGGGGCTTGGAGACCCAGTACTTC; CDR3aa: CASSSRTGGLETQYF
j_gene: TRBJ2-5; d_gene: TRBD2; v_gene: TRBV9; abundance: .; CDR3nt: TGTGCCGGCAGCGTAGGGCTAGCGGGGGGGACCCAGTACTTC; CDR3aa: CAGSVGLAGGTQYF
j_gene: TRBJ1-4; d_gene: .; v_gene: TRBV12-5; abundance: few; CDR3nt: TGTGCTAGTGGTTTGCGGGGAAGTAATGAAAAACTGTTTTTT; CDR3aa: CASGLRGSNEKLFF
j_gene: TRBJ2-2; d_gene: .; v_gene: TRBV10-3; abundance: few; CDR3nt: TGTGCCATCTCAGCGAACACCGGGGAGCTGTTTTTT; CDR3aa: CAISANTGELFF